The clone carrying this T cell receptor (beta chain) has more than one count but fewer than ten. Its specificity is unknown. This record belongs to a study of cytomegalovirus exposure and HLA in healthy donors. General study points: The authors listed 164 TCR beta chains as cytomegalovirus-associated.

The V gene's germline CDR1 is GTSNPN and CDR2 SVGIG (reference sequence). The CDR3 has 14 residues. J lost 7 bases, V lost 4 bases, and 6 bases had no gene match. The study ran its PCR with 60 Vbeta and 13 Jbeta primers. As handled by the study authors: There were 80 million to 95 million unique TCR beta chains by a later count, and around 10 million of them were shared. The method was immunoSEQ multiplex PCR; TCRdb's version includes in-frame clones alone and lacks a portion of them. D and trimming were read from the DNA, whereas the V and J calls and clone size are those reported in that table. The sample contains about 140,000 clones, roughly 74% of which appear only once. The donors were healthy bone marrow donors.

This chain links TRBV30 with TRBJ1-4; 10 nucleotides line up with TRBD1. Sequencing was done on a sample of PBMCs. The sequence came from a man younger than 30 in good health and CMV-seropositive. DNA of the CDR3: TGTGCCTGGACGGGGACAGGGGTGCTTGAAAAACTGTTTTTT. Its protein is CAWTGTGVLEKLFF.